This section outlines one T cell receptor beta chain sequence together with its context. This clonotype has ten or more counts. Its target antigen remains unknown. The sample holds no much larger clone one base away, and base qualities are not on file. This entry comes from a study of T cells in Graves' hyperthyroidism and ophthalmopathy (dated by TCRdb to about 2019). Regarding the research as a whole: Peripheral blood was collected at initial diagnosis, before any treatment. In about 6 Graves' hyperthyroidism patients, the study also compared T-cell repertoires from thyroid tissue with T-cell repertoires from blood. To identify TCR V-J signatures that set the groups apart, the researchers used a discovery cohort of 90 to 100 patients, made up of 40 to 45 with Graves' ophthalmopathy and about 60 with stable Graves' hyperthyroidism. After sampling, hyperthyroidism patients received methimazole starting at 30 mg daily, and ophthalmopathy patients received high-dose intravenous methylprednisolone. The paper describes TCR Vbeta CDR3 sequencing of around 140 peripheral blood samples, made up of fewer than 50 ophthalmopathy patients, 70 to 75 hyperthyroidism patients and some 17 progressor patients. The 100 discovery patients were randomly split 7:3 into training and test sets. An independent validation cohort of around 19 hyperthyroidism patients and 17 patients who later progressed to ophthalmopathy tested prospective prediction of ophthalmopathy.

On the study overall, not on this receptor specifically: In cross-validation, a model built on a 13 V-J signature told ophthalmopathy apart from stable hyperthyroidism with about 90% sensitivity and about 81% specificity, and in testing the same model reached 80%/75%. Sample size was not statistically predetermined, and blinding of investigators to group allocation was not performed. In validation, the model predicted progression to ophthalmopathy with over 60% sensitivity and 72% to 85% specificity, a median of about 6 months before onset. Most expanded thyroid clonotypes (frequency above 0.001) were also detected in blood, a finding suggesting that blood repertoires may reflect thyroid immune responses.

Inclusive of the bounding cysteine and phenylalanine, the CDR3 is 13 residues long. The entry retains the CDR3 DNA only, 39 bases that are in frame from base 1. The V end loses 4 bases and the J end loses 7 bases, and a stretch of 16 bases separates them. CDR1 and CDR2, looked up from the germline V gene (reference sequence), are DFQATT and SNEGSKA. Stable Graves' hyperthyroidism was defined as no progression to ophthalmopathy during 18 months of follow-up. The hyperthyroidism patients were between 18 and 65 years old and newly diagnosed, with a disease duration of less than 2 months. Exclusion was applied to patients with uncontrolled infections, other autoimmune diseases, pregnancy or lactation. Diagnoses were established on the basis of clinical symptoms, serum thyroxine and TRAb, thyroid ultrasound, and orbital computed tomography. Ficoll-Paque density gradient centrifugation was used to isolate PBMCs from 8 to 10 ml of fresh peripheral blood. Trizol reagent was used to extract total RNA, and RNA quality was then checked on an Agilent 2100 Bioanalyzer.

TCR beta CDR3 regions were amplified from RNA transcripts. The TCR CDR3 was subjected to a first round of RT-PCR using the HTBI primer set and the Qiagen OneStep RT-PCR kit. Libraries were constructed in a second round of multiplex PCR, after which size selection and purification were performed. Sequencing of the libraries was done on an Illumina HiSeq2000 using paired-end 100 bp reads. Processing in the source paper ran as follows. SOAPnuke was used to process the raw data, with reads discarded if the reads contained adapters or uncalled bases, had a mean Phred below 15, or lacked an exact constant-primer or identifier match. High-quality paired reads were merged with COPE v1.2.5, and unique nucleotide sequences were defined as clonotypes. Clonotypes were aligned to IMGT TRBV, TRBD and TRBJ reference segments using MiTCR v1.1. The analysis was restricted to V-J combinations with a frequency above 0.0001, which together covered approximately 99% of the repertoires. A TCS score was defined as the ratio of F50 (clonal expansion) to E x V (chaos), with BLOSUM62-based TCRdist applied between CDR3 peptides within each V-J. Welch's t-statistics and random forest reduced around 550 V-J features to roughly 13, which were used in a naive Bayes classifier (R e1071). TCRdb trimmed public reads at Q25 via fastp, called clones via MiXCR and kept in-frame beta chains. One record per CDR3 amino acid sequence lists the most common genes and DNA. The V and J calls and clone size come from TCRdb's table, not from the authors' own analysis. Present in this sample are around 400,000 distinct CDR3 sequences, around 14% of which were seen just once. The top ten hold over 8.5% of the sample.

The sample was blood. The chain uses TRBV20-1 and TRBJ1-1, with no confident D gene call. The TCR was taken from a woman under 30 with Graves' hyperthyroidism. The bases read TGCAGTGCTACCGCAGGAAGCATTGATGAAGCTTTCTTT. Its coded protein is CSATAGSIDEAFF.